These 26 T cell receptor beta chains were all obtained from the same sample, sequenced in a study of tissue T cells after allogeneic stem cell transplantation. Using immunoSEQ multiplex PCR, the repertoire was profiled, and TCRdb retains in-frame clones only, with some absent. The sample shows some 45,000 clones, around 90% of them seen only once. The input for sequencing was blood, taken before transplantation. These receptors all come from a woman aged 40 to 75 who later had graft-versus-host disease after an allogeneic stem cell transplant.

The CDR3 sequence: CASRKGLEGHNEQFF. The CDR3 nucleotides are TGTGCCAGCAGGAAGGGACTAGAAGGCCACAATGAGCAGTTCTTC. The gene calls are TRBV9 and TRBJ2-1, with 8 nucleotides matching TRBD2. The CDR3 extends over 15 amino acids. Per germline, CDR1 SGDLS and CDR2 YYNGEE. The V gene end was trimmed by 5 bases and the J gene end by 5 bases; junction bases not matched to a gene: 9.

This chain links TRBV7-9 with TRBJ1-2; tentative D call: TRBD1 (6 bases). This CDR3 is 14 amino acids long. V lost 1 base and J 4 bases, leaving 10 bases between the germline ends. Germline V CDR1 and CDR2: SEHNR, FQNEAQ (reference sequence). CDR3 DNA sequence: TGTGCCAGCAGCTTAGTGCAGGGGATCTATGGCTACACCTTC. This codes for CASSLVQGIYGYTF.

The V and J genes are TRBV19 and TRBJ1-6; tentative D call: TRBD1 (6 bases). Trimming removed 7 bases at V and 3 bases at J, with 16 bases between. CDR1 and CDR2 from the germline V gene are LNHDA and SQIVND (reference sequence). The CDR3 has 16 amino acids. CDR3 nucleotides: TGTGCCAGTAAAAACGAGGACAGATACTATAATTCACCCCTCCACTTT. Protein: CASKNEDRYYNSPLHF.

This rearrangement joins TRBV28 to TRBJ2-2, with D tentatively TRBD2 (5 bases). The germline gives CDR1 MDHEN, CDR2 SYDVKM. The CDR3 extends over 15 amino acids. The ends were cut back, 7 bases at V and 5 bases at J, with 17 bases in the middle. CDR3 bases: TGTGCCAGCACCTCTGCGGGCTCCTTTACCGGGGAGCTGTTTTTT. It yields the protein CASTSAGSFTGELFF.

The J gene is TRBJ2-1, the V gene TRBV5-1; D unresolved. Deletions cut 1 base from V and 7 bases from J, with 15 bases between. The germline V gene encodes CDR1 SGHRS and CDR2 YFSETQ. CDR3 length equals 15 residues. This CDR3 reads CASSLLARDGNEQFF. The CDR3 DNA reads TGCGCCAGCAGCTTGTTAGCACGAGATGGGAATGAGCAGTTCTTC. Full variable domain (rest looked up from reference TRBV5-1 and TRBJ2-1): KAGVTQTPRYLIKTRGQQVTLSCSPISGHRSVSWYQQTPGQGLQFLFEYFSETQRNKGNFPGRFSGRQFSNSRSEMNVSTLELGDSALYLCASSLLARDGNEQFFGPGTRLTVL.

The genes are TRBV9 and TRBJ2-1; no clear D. Germline lookup yields CDR1 SGDLS and CDR2 YYNGEE. The CDR3 loop spans 12 amino acids. The V end was cut by 0 bases, the J end by 2 bases, with 0 bases between. The chain's CDR3 is CASSVAYNEQFF. CDR3 sequence (DNA): TGTGCCAGCAGCGTAGCCTACAATGAGCAGTTCTTC.

The chain uses TRBV2 and TRBJ1-2, with D maybe TRBD1 (5 bases). This CDR3 is built from 17 residues. Germline values: CDR1 SNHLY, CDR2 FYNNEI. Trimming took off 2 bases at V and 0 bases at J, with 16 bases between the two ends. The CDR3 bases are TGTGCCAGCAGTGAACAGGGAGGGCCCCAAGCTAACTATGGCTACACCTTC. Protein sequence: CASSEQGGPQANYGYTF.

Notes on this clone: The sample carries other DNA sequences with the same CDR3. The genes are TRBV6-5 and TRBJ2-5; a weak D match, TRBD1 (5 bases). Trimming removed 6 bases from V and 5 bases from J, with 10 bases in between. The CDR3 runs to 12 residues. Germline CDR1 MNHEY, CDR2 SVGAGI. This CDR3 reads CASSYAGETQYF. The DNA of the CDR3 is TGTGCCAGCAGCTACGCAGGGGAGACCCAGTACTTC.

The rearrangement uses TRBV28 and TRBJ2-1, with TRBD2 matching 8 bases. Germline trimming cut 5 bases from V and 8 bases from J; bases unmatched to any gene: 14. The CDR3 covers 16 residues. Germline lookup yields CDR1 MDHEN and CDR2 SYDVKM. The CDR3 nucleotides read TGTGCCAGCAGTCCCCGCCGGGCGGGGGGAGGCGATGAGCAGTTCTTC. As protein: CASSPRRAGGGDEQFF.

The genes are TRBV5-1 and TRBJ2-3, with D tentatively TRBD2 (6 bases). The CDR3 covers 15 residues. CDR1 is SGHRS and CDR2 is YFSETQ in the germline V gene. Trimming removed 0 bases from V and 6 bases from J, with 14 bases in between. CDR3 sequence (DNA): TGCGCCAGCAGCTTGGGCGGAAGCGGAGGGGATACGCAGTATTTT. Its translation: CASSLGGSGGDTQYF.

The chain has TRBV4-1 and TRBJ2-5; D is undetermined. The CDR3 loop spans 14 amino acids. Germline V gives CDR1 MGHRA, CDR2 YSYEKL. V lost 0 bases, J lost 2 bases, and 7 bases lay in between. In nucleotides, the CDR3 is TGCGCCAGCAGCCAAGATTTACCTCAAGAGACCCAGTACTTC. Translation gives CASSQDLPQETQYF.

V gene TRBV27 combines with J gene TRBJ1-6; no firm D call. CDR1 is MNHEY, CDR2 SMNVEV, per germline (reference sequence). Trimming left V 3 bases short and J 10 bases short, with 16 bases between. The CDR3 runs 15 residues. The CDR3 DNA is TGTGCCAGCAGTTTCGTCGAGTCCCTGGGGTCACCCCTCCACTTT. It translates to CASSFVESLGSPLHF.

This chain joins TRBV5-4 and TRBJ1-1, with D uncertain. The V and J ends lost 4 bases and 5 bases respectively, with 9 bases between them. From germline, CDR1 is SGHNT and CDR2 YYREEE (reference sequence). The CDR3 length is 12 residues. The CDR3 DNA sequence: TGTGCCAGCAGCCGGACGGGGACTGAAGCTTTCTTT. Translating gives CASSRTGTEAFF.

This chain joins TRBV28 and TRBJ2-3; D may be TRBD2 (6 bases). CDR1 is MDHEN and CDR2 is SYDVKM in the germline V gene. Trimming pared 6 bases from V and 5 bases from J, leaving 12 bases between. The CDR3 has 13 residues. CDR3 loop: CASRPGSLDTQYF. The CDR3, as DNA: TGTGCCAGCAGGCCCGGGAGTCTAGATACGCAGTATTTT.

The J gene is TRBJ2-1, the V gene TRBV5-1; 8 nucleotides align to TRBD1. V lost 4 bases to trimming and J lost 1 base; unmatched junction nucleotides: 4. This CDR3 spans 15 amino acids. Looked up from germline, CDR1 is SGHRS and CDR2 is YFSETQ. The CDR3 region has the DNA TGCGCCAGCAGCGTAACAGGGGGTTCCTACAATGAGCAGTTCTTC. Residues: CASSVTGGSYNEQFF.

This clone has a single count. This rearrangement joins TRBV5-1 to TRBJ2-7; 7 positions match TRBD1. Germline V gene lookup returns CDR1 SGHRS and CDR2 YFSETQ. With V trimmed by 7 bases and J by 3 bases, 10 bases remained unmatched. The length of the CDR3 is 14 residues. The CDR3 here is CASRRGQNLYEQYF. For the CDR3, the DNA is TGCGCCAGCCGCCGGGGACAGAACCTCTACGAGCAGTACTTC.

The CDR3 DNA is TGTGCCAGCACCCCGGAGATGAGGGACGTCAACAATGAGCAGTTCTTC. Translating it yields CASTPEMRDVNNEQFF. The chain couples TRBV7-9 to TRBJ2-1, with D possibly called TRBD1 or TRBD2 (5 bases each). Trimming removed 7 bases at V and 5 bases at J, with 21 bases between. CDR1 and CDR2 (germline): SEHNR, FQNEAQ (reference sequence). The CDR3 is 16 residues long.

The chain carries TRBV11-3 and TRBJ2-1; 11 nucleotides line up with TRBD2. Germline-derived CDR1 and CDR2 are SGHNT and YENEEA. The CDR3 consists of 15 residues. The V and J ends lost 1 base and 7 bases, in that order; junction bases with no gene match: 3. CDR3 protein: CASSLGTSGHNEQFF. The CDR3 DNA sequence: TGTGCCAGCAGCTTAGGGACTAGCGGGCATAATGAGCAGTTCTTC.

The rearrangement uses TRBV9 and TRBJ2-5, with TRBD1 as a possible D gene (6 bases). The CDR3 contains 14 residues. V was pared by 4 bases and J by 1 base, with 11 bases between. CDR1 and CDR2 from the germline V gene are SGDLS and YYNGEE. CDR3 coding DNA: TGTGCCAGCAGCTCCTCGACAGGCCAAGAGACCCAGTACTTC. Amino acids: CASSSSTGQETQYF.

The rearrangement links TRBV19 to TRBJ2-7, with 8 bases fitting TRBD1. Per the germline V gene, CDR1 is LNHDA and CDR2 is SQIVND (reference sequence). The V and J ends lost 5 bases and 5 bases, in that order; junction bases with no gene match: 2. The CDR3 contains 12 residues. The CDR3 DNA follows: TGTGCCAGTAGTTTGACAGGGGACGAGCAGTACTTC. It translates to CASSLTGDEQYF.

The CDR3 here is CASSLEGINQPQHF. The CDR3 DNA follows: TGTGCCAGCAGCTTAGAAGGGATCAATCAGCCCCAGCATTTT. The chain carries TRBV7-2 and TRBJ1-5; D gene ambiguous. The CDR3 runs 14 residues. From germline, CDR1 is SGHTA and CDR2 FQGNSA. Trimming shortened V by 1 base and J by 3 bases, and 7 bases separated the two germline ends. The full variable domain, completed using reference TRBV7-2 and TRBJ1-5, is GAGVSQSPSNKVTEKGKDVELRCDPISGHTALYWYRQSLGQGLEFLIYFQGNSAPDKSGLPSDRFSAERTGGSVSTLTIQRTQQEDSAVYLCASSLEGINQPQHFGDGTRLSIL.

The chain couples TRBV5-4 to TRBJ2-3; D is perhaps TRBD1 or TRBD2 (5 bases each). Germline CDR1 SGHNT, CDR2 YYREEE (reference sequence). V lost 4 bases and J lost 4, with 19 bases in between. There are 16 residues in the CDR3. The CDR3 spells CASSPVGFVGADTQYF. The DNA of the CDR3 is TGTGCCAGCAGCCCGGTGGGGTTTGTGGGGGCAGATACGCAGTATTTT.

Here the CDR3 reads CASGQWSDTEAFF. CDR3 nucleotides: TGTGCCAGCGGACAGTGGTCGGACACTGAAGCTTTCTTT. This sequence joins TRBV6-5 and TRBJ1-1, with D maybe TRBD1 (6 bases). The V end lost 8 bases, the J end lost 3 bases, and 13 bases lay between the germline ends. In germline, CDR1 is MNHEY, CDR2 SVGAGI. The CDR3 runs 13 residues.

The rearrangement joins TRBV12-5 to TRBJ2-3; the D gene is possibly TRBD2 (6 bases). CDR1 LGHNT and CDR2 FRNRAP come from the germline V gene. Trimming removed 3 bases from V and 0 bases from J, with 13 bases in between. This CDR3 contains 16 residues. The CDR3 here is CASGFGGGTSTDTQYF. Here the CDR3 DNA reads TGTGCTAGTGGTTTTGGGGGAGGTACTAGCACAGATACGCAGTATTTT. Complete variable domain (other parts from reference TRBV12-5 and TRBJ2-3): DARVTQTPRHKVTEMGQEVTMRCQPILGHNTVFWYRQTMMQGLELLAYFRNRAPLDDSGMPKDRFSAEMPDATLATLKIQPSEPRDSAVYFCASGFGGGTSTDTQYFGPGTRLTVL.

Remarks on this clone: One end of the junction does not line up with germline, which may come from a read error. The V call is TRBV30, the J call TRBJ1-2, with a possible D match to TRBD1 (5 bases). Germline values: CDR1 GTSNPN, CDR2 SVGIG (reference sequence). This CDR3 comprises 13 residues. CDR3 loop: CAWSRGQDYGYTF. CDR3 sequence (DNA): TGTGCCTGGAGTCGGGGCCAGGACTACGGCTACACCTTC.

To note about this clone: Other DNA sequences in the sample encode the same CDR3. The chain links TRBV6-5 to TRBJ1-2, with 9 bases aligning to TRBD1. The length of the CDR3 is 14 residues. The germline V gene encodes CDR1 MNHEY and CDR2 SVGAGI. V shed 2 bases, J shed 6 bases, and the junction held 4 bases outside the gene matches. The CDR3 nucleotides read TGTGCCAGCAGTTACACGGGACAGGGAAATGGCTACACCTTC. It codes for CASSYTGQGNGYTF.